The sequence of this T cell receptor beta chain was determined in a study of T cell repertoires in cytomegalovirus infection. Study as a whole: Public TCR beta signatures were indicative of both CMV infection and a matching HLA type.

TCRdb re-derived calls from the reads in MiXCR, one entry per CDR3 protein. The data show about 740,000 distinct CDR3 sequences, with 35% to 45% seen just once and roughly 2.9% held by the top ten. Overall study results and limits: Cumulative frequency (of public TCR beta family members) identified carriers of CMV plus the relevant HLA.

As concerns this clonotype: Antigen: not known. A much larger clone differs from this one at a single base, so this may be a read error.

The sequence was collected from a human donor in good health (CMV status not recorded). Some clones in this sample may be carry-over from other donors' samples. The sequenced sample consisted of PBMCs.

DNA of the CDR3: TGCAGTGCTAGTTGGGGAAAGGGTGAAGCTTCCTTT. As protein: CSASWGKGEASF. The chain joins TRBV20-1 to TRBJ1-1; no firm D call. Germline assignment: CDR1 DFQATT and CDR2 SNEGSKA (reference sequence). This CDR3 has 12 amino acids.